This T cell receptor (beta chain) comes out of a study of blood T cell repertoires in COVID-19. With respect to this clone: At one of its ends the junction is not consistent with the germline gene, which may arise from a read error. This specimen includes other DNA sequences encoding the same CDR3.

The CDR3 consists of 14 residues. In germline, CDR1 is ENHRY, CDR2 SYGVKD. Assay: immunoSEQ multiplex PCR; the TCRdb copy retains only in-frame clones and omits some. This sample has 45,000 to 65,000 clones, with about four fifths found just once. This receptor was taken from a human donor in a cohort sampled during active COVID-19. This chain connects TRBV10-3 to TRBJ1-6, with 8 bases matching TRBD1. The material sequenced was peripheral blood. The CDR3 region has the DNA TGTGCCACCAGTGTGGACAGGGCTGGCTCACCCCTCCACTTT. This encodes CATSVDRAGSPLHF.